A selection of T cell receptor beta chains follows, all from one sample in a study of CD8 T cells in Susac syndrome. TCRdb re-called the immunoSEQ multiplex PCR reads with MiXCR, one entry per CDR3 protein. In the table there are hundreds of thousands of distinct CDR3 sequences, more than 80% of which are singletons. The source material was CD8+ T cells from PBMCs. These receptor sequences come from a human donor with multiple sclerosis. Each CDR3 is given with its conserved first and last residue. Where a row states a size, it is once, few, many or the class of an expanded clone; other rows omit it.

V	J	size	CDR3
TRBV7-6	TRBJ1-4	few	CASSSGTGVGEKLFF
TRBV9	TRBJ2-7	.	CASSATSGEQYF
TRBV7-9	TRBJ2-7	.	CASSSLGRGVFEQYF
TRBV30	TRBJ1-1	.	CAWSVQGTGETEAFF
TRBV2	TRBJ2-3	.	CASSEYLAGGADTQYF
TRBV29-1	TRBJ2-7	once	CSVSLVRTNVYEQYF
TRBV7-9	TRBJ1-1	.	CASSLGASNTEAFF
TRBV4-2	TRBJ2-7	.	CASSPEREYYEQYF
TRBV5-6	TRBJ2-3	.	CASSDGLLELDTQYF
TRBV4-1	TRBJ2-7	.	CASSQVGTSTYEQYF
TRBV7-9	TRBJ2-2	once	CASSSTSGRGAGELFF
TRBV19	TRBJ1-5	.	CASSIGFRRYSNQPQHF
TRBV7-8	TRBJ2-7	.	CASSREVSCEQYF
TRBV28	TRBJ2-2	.	CASSYVEVNTGELFF
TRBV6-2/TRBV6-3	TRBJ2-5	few	CASSYSGRETQYF